These T cell receptor beta chains were read from a single sample in a study of T cell responses to AZD1222 COVID-19 vaccine. Method: immunoSEQ multiplex PCR; TCRdb's copy keeps in-frame clones and lacks some. In the table there are approximately 190,000 clones, about 93% of which are singletons. Sample: peripheral blood, taken 28 days after the second AZD1222 dose. These receptors came from an adult who received the AZD1222 COVID-19 vaccine. CDR3s include the opening cysteine and the closing phenylalanine or tryptophan. D genes are given only for firm matches. Part of the rows lack a size; the others show once, few, many or a class for expanded clones.

clone_size	d_call	v_call	j_call	cdr3_nt	cdr3_aa
-	-	TRBV28	TRBJ1-1	TGTGCCAGCGCTGGGGCTGGGGGGGCCGAAGCTTTCTTT	CASAGAGGAEAFF
-	-	TRBV15	TRBJ2-5	TGTGCCACCAGCAGACACCCTGGGGGGGCCAATACCCAGTACTTC	CATSRHPGGANTQYF
-	-	TRBV9	TRBJ2-1	TGTGCCAGCAGCGTAGCTAGCCCGAATGAGCAGTTCTTC	CASSVASPNEQFF
-	-	TRBV6-2/TRBV6-3	TRBJ1-5	TGTGCCAGCAGTTATAGTCGGGACAACGGGGGAACTAGCAATCAGCCCCAGCATTTT	CASSYSRDNGGTSNQPQHF
few	-	TRBV9	TRBJ1-1	TGTGCCAGCAGCCCGCACTCAGACGAGAACACTGAAGCTTTCTTT	CASSPHSDENTEAFF
-	-	TRBV3-1/TRBV3-2	TRBJ1-4	TGTGCCAGCAGCCACCTACATGTAGCTAATGAAAAACTGTTTTTT	CASSHLHVANEKLFF
-	TRBD1	TRBV5-1	TRBJ1-1	TGCGCCAGCAGCTCACAGGGGATCGCTGAAGCTTTCTTT	CASSSQGIAEAFF
-	TRBD1	TRBV18	TRBJ1-6	TGTGCCAGCTCACGGACAGGGGTGACCTCCTATAATTCACCCCTCCACTTT	CASSRTGVTSYNSPLHF
-	-	TRBV7-3	TRBJ1-2	TGTGCCAGCAGTAAGGTATCCGGGCTAATCGATGGCTACACCTTC	CASSKVSGLIDGYTF
-	TRBD2	TRBV6-4	TRBJ2-3	TGTGCCAGCAGTGTGGGACTAGGAACAGATACGCAGTATTTT	CASSVGLGTDTQYF
-	TRBD1	TRBV5-1	TRBJ1-2	TGCGCCAGCAGCTTGGTGGGACAGGGCGGCTACACCTTC	CASSLVGQGGYTF
-	-	TRBV5-1	TRBJ2-3	TGCGCCAGCAGCTTCGTGGGGAATATTGAGGGGACAGATACGCAGTATTTT	CASSFVGNIEGTDTQYF
-	TRBD1	TRBV6-5	TRBJ1-2	TGTGCCAGCAGCCCGGACAGGGCGGGAGGCTACACCTTC	CASSPDRAGGYTF
-	TRBD1	TRBV28	TRBJ1-1	TGTGCCAGCAGTCGGACAGGCGCTTTTGAAGCTTTCTTT	CASSRTGAFEAFF
few	-	TRBV5-4	TRBJ1-6	TGTGCCAGCGCCCCCTCCGGGTCCTATAATTCACCCCTCCACTTT	CASAPSGSYNSPLHF